The rows below give T cell receptor beta chains drawn from one sample of a study of blood T cells in healthy people across ages. TCRdb called the 5' RACE reads again in MiXCR, with one record for every CDR3 protein. The sample consists of roughly 730,000 distinct CDR3 sequences, about 56% of them appearing once. The sequenced sample was blood. The receptors were gathered from a man in his forties in good health. The CDR3 runs from the conserved cysteine through the conserved F or W. The order of the fields is J gene, V gene, CDR3 protein.

J gene: TRBJ2-2; V gene: TRBV12-3/TRBV12-4; CDR3 protein: CASSLAGGLFF
J gene: TRBJ2-4; V gene: TRBV12-3/TRBV12-4; CDR3 protein: CASSPGQVPNIQYF
J gene: TRBJ2-3; V gene: TRBV10-3; CDR3 protein: CAISERGDTQYF
J gene: TRBJ2-1; V gene: TRBV7-9; CDR3 protein: CASSLVGEQFF
J gene: TRBJ2-3; V gene: TRBV2; CDR3 protein: CASSEQHSTDTQYF
J gene: TRBJ1-1; V gene: TRBV9; CDR3 protein: CASSASVNTEAFF
J gene: TRBJ1-2; V gene: TRBV27; CDR3 protein: CASLPGTGGSGYTF
J gene: TRBJ2-6; V gene: TRBV12-3/TRBV12-4; CDR3 protein: CASSKHRGQSSGANVLTF
J gene: TRBJ2-1; V gene: TRBV20-1; CDR3 protein: CSALAGDTNEQFF
J gene: .; V gene: TRBV20-1; CDR3 protein: CSAQPKGQVRLYEQYF
J gene: TRBJ2-1; V gene: TRBV24-1; CDR3 protein: CATSDRNRGRSNEQFF
J gene: .; V gene: TRBV10-3; CDR3 protein: CAISQRQGGVGEQYF
J gene: TRBJ2-5; V gene: TRBV4-3; CDR3 protein: CASSLRTVGTQYF
J gene: TRBJ1-1; V gene: TRBV20-1; CDR3 protein: CSARVRENTEAFF
J gene: TRBJ2-3; V gene: TRBV10-3; CDR3 protein: CAIGGLSTDTQYF
J gene: TRBJ2-5; V gene: TRBV6-5; CDR3 protein: CASSYLRTEGETQYF
J gene: TRBJ1-6; V gene: TRBV6-6; CDR3 protein: CASSYPRDRAKGSPLHF
J gene: TRBJ1-5; V gene: TRBV6-1; CDR3 protein: CASSEAGQQNQPQHF
J gene: TRBJ2-5; V gene: TRBV6-2/TRBV6-3; CDR3 protein: CASSKVPPVEETQYF
J gene: .; V gene: TRBV9; CDR3 protein: CASSVLGGGGETQYF
J gene: TRBJ1-6; V gene: TRBV15; CDR3 protein: CATSRGLGIDNSPLHF
J gene: TRBJ2-7; V gene: TRBV7-2; CDR3 protein: CASSLGPANYEQYF
J gene: TRBJ2-5; V gene: TRBV6-5; CDR3 protein: CASSPRPQGSETQYF
J gene: TRBJ2-7; V gene: TRBV7-9; CDR3 protein: CASSFHHEQYF
J gene: TRBJ2-6; V gene: TRBV9; CDR3 protein: CASSSRTGVSGANVLTF
J gene: TRBJ2-1; V gene: TRBV5-5; CDR3 protein: CAGGTGVVEQFF
J gene: TRBJ2-4; V gene: TRBV24-1; CDR3 protein: CATSDSDRAKNIQYF
J gene: TRBJ2-5; V gene: TRBV18; CDR3 protein: CASSPPAAPSTQYF
J gene: TRBJ2-3; V gene: TRBV28; CDR3 protein: CASSEGDRGRDTQYF